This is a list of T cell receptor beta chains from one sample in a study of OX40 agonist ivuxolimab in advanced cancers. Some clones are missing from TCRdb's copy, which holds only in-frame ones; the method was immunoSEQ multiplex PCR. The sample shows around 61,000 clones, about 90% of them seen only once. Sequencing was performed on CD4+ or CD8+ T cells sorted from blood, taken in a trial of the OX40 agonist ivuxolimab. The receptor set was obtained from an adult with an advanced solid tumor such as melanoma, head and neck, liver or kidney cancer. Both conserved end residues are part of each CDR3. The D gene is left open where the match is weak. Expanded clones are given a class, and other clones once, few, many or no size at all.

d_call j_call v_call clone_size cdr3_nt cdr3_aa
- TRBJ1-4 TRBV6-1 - TGTGCCAGCAGTGAAGCTTCCTATGCAACTAATGAAAAACTGTTTTTT CASSEASYATNEKLFF
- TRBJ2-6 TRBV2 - TGTGCCAGCAGTGAATTCCTTGGGGCCAACGTCCTGACTTTC CASSEFLGANVLTF
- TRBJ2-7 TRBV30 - TGTGCCTGGAGTAATAACCAAGCGGAGCAGTACTTC CAWSNNQAEQYF
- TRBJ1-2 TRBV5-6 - TGTGCCAGCAGCTTGGCGTCGGTCTATGGCTACACCTTC CASSLASVYGYTF
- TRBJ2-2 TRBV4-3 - TGCGCCAGCAGCCCTCTCAGGAACACCGGGGAGCTGTTTTTT CASSPLRNTGELFF
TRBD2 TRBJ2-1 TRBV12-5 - TGTGCTAGTGGTCACACTAGCGGGGCCCCCAATGAGCAGTTCTTC CASGHTSGAPNEQFF
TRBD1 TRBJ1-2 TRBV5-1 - TGCGCCAGCAGCTCCGGGACAGGGATCGGCTACACCTTC CASSSGTGIGYTF
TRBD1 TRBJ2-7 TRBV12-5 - TGTGCTAGTGGTTTGGACAGGGGAGTCTCCTACGAGCAGTACTTC CASGLDRGVSYEQYF
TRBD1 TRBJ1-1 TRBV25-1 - TGTGCCAGCAGTGCGCAGGACAGGGGGCCTGCCTGGAACACTGAAGCTTTCTTT CASSAQDRGPAWNTEAFF
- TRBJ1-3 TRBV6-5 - TGTGCCAGCAGAGACAGGTCAGGCTCTGGAAACACCATATATTTT CASRDRSGSGNTIYF
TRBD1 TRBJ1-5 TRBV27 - TGTGCCAGCAACCCAGGGGGTGGGAGCAATCAGCCCCAGCATTTT CASNPGGGSNQPQHF
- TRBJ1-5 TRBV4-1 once TGCGCCAGCAGCCAAGACGGTCGGTTCGGGGGGCCCCAGCATTTT CASSQDGRFGGPQHF
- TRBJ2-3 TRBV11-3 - TGTGCCAGCAGCTCCAATAGCGGGACAGCGCAGTATTTT CASSSNSGTAQYF
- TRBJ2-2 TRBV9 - TGTGCCAGCAGCGCAGAGTCCGGGGAGCTGTTTTTT CASSAESGELFF
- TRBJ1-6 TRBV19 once TGTGCCAGTAGTATGAGCAGGTCAGAGTCACCCCTCCACTTT CASSMSRSESPLHF
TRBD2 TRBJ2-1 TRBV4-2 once TGTGCCAGCAGCCAAGTCGCGGGAGAGTACAATGAGCAGTTCTTC CASSQVAGEYNEQFF
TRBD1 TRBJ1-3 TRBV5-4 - TGTGCCAGCCGGGGACAGGACTCTGGAAACACCATATATTTT CASRGQDSGNTIYF
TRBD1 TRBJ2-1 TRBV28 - TGTGCCAGCAAGGGGGAGGACAGGGGATACAATGAGCAGTTCTTC CASKGEDRGYNEQFF
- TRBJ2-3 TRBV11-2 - TGTGCCAGCAGCAAGCCCCTCGAGAGGGCCGCGCAGTATTTT CASSKPLERAAQYF
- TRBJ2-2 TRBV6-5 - TGTGCCAGCAGTTACTCCGCTACCGGGGAGCTGTTTTTT CASSYSATGELFF
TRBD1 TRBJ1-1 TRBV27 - TGTGCCAGCAGTTTAAGGGACAGGTTTGGGACTGAAGCTTTCTTT CASSLRDRFGTEAFF
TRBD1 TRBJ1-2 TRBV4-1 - TGCGCCAGCAGCCCTCGTACAGGGGGGGACGTTGGCTACACCTTC CASSPRTGGDVGYTF
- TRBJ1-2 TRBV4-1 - TGCGCCAGCAGCCAAAGGACCGCGGGGAGCTACACCTTC CASSQRTAGSYTF
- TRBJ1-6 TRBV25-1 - TGTGCCAGCAGTGATGTCGACACTTATTCACCCCTCCACTTT CASSDVDTYSPLHF
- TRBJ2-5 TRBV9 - TGTGCCAGCAGCCCTCCGGGACGAGCCGGGGAGACCCAGTACTTC CASSPPGRAGETQYF
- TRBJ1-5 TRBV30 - TGTGCCTGGAGTCCTCAGGGCTACGGGGATCAGCCCCAGCATTTT CAWSPQGYGDQPQHF
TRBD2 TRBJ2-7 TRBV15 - TGTGCCACCAGCAGAGGACGGACTAGCGGGTACGAGCAGTACTTC CATSRGRTSGYEQYF
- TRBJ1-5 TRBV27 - TGTGCCAGCAGTTTATGGAGCAATCAGCCCCAGCATTTT CASSLWSNQPQHF
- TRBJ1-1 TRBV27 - TGTGCCAGCAGTTTAGTGGCAGGGGCGAGTCCTTTCTTT CASSLVAGASPFF
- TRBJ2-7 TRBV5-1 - TGCGCCAGCAGCTTGAGCTCCTACGAGCAGTACTTC CASSLSSYEQYF
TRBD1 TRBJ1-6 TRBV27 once TGTGCCAGCAGTCCTACGGGACAGTCTAATTCACCCCTCCACTTT CASSPTGQSNSPLHF
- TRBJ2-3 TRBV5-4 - TGTGCCAGCAGCTTCTGGGGCACAGATACGCAGTATTTT CASSFWGTDTQYF
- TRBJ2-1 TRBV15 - TGTGCCACCAGCAGAGGTCATGAAACCTTCTACAATGAGCAGTTCTTC CATSRGHETFYNEQFF
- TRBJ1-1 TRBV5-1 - TGCGCCAGCACTACCGAGGGGGGTACTGAAGCTTTCTTT CASTTEGGTEAFF
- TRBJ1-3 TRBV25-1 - TGTGCCAGCACACCCGGGACGGAACATCGGTCTGGAAACACCATATATTTT CASTPGTEHRSGNTIYF
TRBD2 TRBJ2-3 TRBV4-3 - TGCGCCAGCAGCCGGGGACTAGCGGGTGTCACAGATACGCAGTATTTT CASSRGLAGVTDTQYF
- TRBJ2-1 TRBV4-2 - TGTGCCAGCAGCCAAGGGGACATAAGGGATGAGCAGTTCTTC CASSQGDIRDEQFF
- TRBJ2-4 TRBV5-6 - TGTGCCAGCAGCTTCTTCGATGGGACATTCCTAGCCAAAAACATTCAGTACTTC CASSFFDGTFLAKNIQYF
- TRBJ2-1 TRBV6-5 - TGTGCCAGCAGTTACAGTGGATGGGTTGAGCAGTTCTTC CASSYSGWVEQFF
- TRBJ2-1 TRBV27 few TGTGCCAGCAGTTCCACCCCTTATGAGGCTGAGCAGTTCTTC CASSSTPYEAEQFF
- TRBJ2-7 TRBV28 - TGTGCCAGCAGTCTCGCCTTTGACGAGCAGTACTTC CASSLAFDEQYF
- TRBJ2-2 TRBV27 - TGTGCCAGCAGCCTCGGACCGACGGGAGTAGGCTCCGGGGAGCTGTTTTTT CASSLGPTGVGSGELFF
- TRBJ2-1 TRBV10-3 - TGTGCCATCAATGCAATGAGACTACCCTACAATGAGCAGTTCTTC CAINAMRLPYNEQFF
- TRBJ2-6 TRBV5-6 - TGTGCCAGCAGCTTGTCCGGGGCCAACGTCCTGACTTTC CASSLSGANVLTF
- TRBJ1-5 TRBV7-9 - TGTGCCAGCAGCTTTCCAAATCAGCCCCAGCATTTT CASSFPNQPQHF